The 8 T cell receptor beta chains below all came from one sample that was sequenced in a study of T cell clones after liver transplantation. The protocol was immunoSEQ multiplex PCR, while the TCRdb copy is restricted to in-frame clones and leaves out a portion. The data show around 110,000 clones, 75% to 95% seen once. The sequencing here drew on CD4+ T cells from blood, taken 12 months after liver transplant. Receptor source: a human patient who received a liver transplant. The graft donor may have given rise to some T cells.

This rearrangement joins TRBV5-4 to TRBJ2-7; D may be TRBD1 (5 bases). Germline V gene data show CDR1 as SGHNT and CDR2 as YYREEE (reference sequence). This CDR3 has 13 residues. With 0 bases removed from V and 5 bases from J, the gap between germline ends came to 9 bases. The CDR3 DNA reads as TGTGCCAGCAGCTTGGAGTCAGGGAACGAGCAGTACTTC. This translates into CASSLESGNEQYF. The variable domain in full, completed from reference TRBV5-4 and TRBJ2-7, reads ETGVTQSPTHLIKTRGQQVTLRCSSQSGHNTVSWYQQALGQGPQFIFQYYREEENGRGNFPPRFSGLQFPNYSSELNVNALELDDSALYLCASSLESGNEQYFGPGTRLTVT.

V and J are TRBV5-4 and TRBJ2-2; perhaps TRBD1 as D (5 bases). V dropped 0 bases and J dropped 5 bases, with 14 bases sitting between them. Germline V CDR1 and CDR2: SGHNT, YYREEE (reference sequence). This CDR3 comprises 16 residues. The CDR3 DNA reads as TGTGCCAGCAGCTTGGACCCCCCCAGGGATACCGGGGAGCTGTTTTTT. Encoded protein: CASSLDPPRDTGELFF.

Turning to this clone: This CDR3 is also generated by other DNA sequences in the sample. The J gene is TRBJ2-7, the V gene TRBV7-3; a weak D match, TRBD1 (5 bases). Trimming took off 2 bases at V and 4 bases at J, with 9 bases between the two ends. CDR1 is SGHTA, CDR2 FQGTGA, per germline. The CDR3 is 13 residues long. This chain's CDR3 is CASSLGASYEQYF. CDR3 nucleotides: TGTGCCAGCAGCTTAGGGGCGTCGTACGAGCAGTACTTC.

The genes are TRBV28 and TRBJ2-2; D might be TRBD2 (6 bases). This CDR3 is 13 amino acids long. Trimming left V 7 bases short and J 5 bases short, with 11 bases between. Germline CDR1 is MDHEN and CDR2 is SYDVKM. This CDR3 reads CASIGGYTGELFF. In nucleotides, the CDR3 is TGTGCCAGCATCGGGGGTTATACCGGGGAGCTGTTTTTT.

This clone was picked up one time. CDR3 sequence (DNA): TGTGCCAGCAGCCAGGACGGACTATTCACAGATACGCAGTATTTT. It codes for CASSQDGLFTDTQYF. This chain connects TRBV4-2 to TRBJ2-3, with a weak D call TRBD2 (6 bases). Germline V gene data show CDR1 as LGHNA and CDR2 as YNFKEQ. This CDR3 has 15 amino acids. V was pared by 3 bases and J by 2 bases, with 12 bases between.

This clone was picked up one time. This chain links TRBV4-3 with TRBJ1-1, with a weak D call TRBD1 (5 bases). This CDR3 spans 15 amino acids. From germline, CDR1 is LGHNA and CDR2 YSLEER. Trimming cost V 0 bases and J 5 bases, with 13 bases left between them. CDR3 residues: CASSQEYGGRTEAFF. The CDR3 region has the DNA TGCGCCAGCAGCCAAGAATACGGGGGAAGGACTGAAGCTTTCTTT.

This chain links TRBV2 with TRBJ2-3; D possibly uses TRBD1 or TRBD2 (5 bases each). This CDR3 has 12 residues. V shed 4 bases and J shed 9 bases, with 11 bases lying between them. In germline, CDR1 is SNHLY, CDR2 FYNNEI. CDR3 protein: CASSASGTTQYF. CDR3 DNA sequence: TGTGCCAGCAGTGCTTCCGGGACCACGCAGTATTTT. Based on the CDR3 plus reference TRBV2 and TRBJ2-3, the full variable domain is EPEVTQTPSHQVTQMGQEVILRCVPISNHLYFYWYRQILGQKVEFLVSFYNNEISEKSEIFDDQFSVERPDGSNFTLKIRSTKLEDSAMYFCASSASGTTQYFGPGTRLTVL.

The chain employs TRBV29-1 and TRBJ2-1; 11 nucleotides line up with TRBD2. Germline CDR1 and CDR2: SQVTM and ANQGSEA. J lost 12 bases, V lost 5 bases, and 15 bases had no gene match. The CDR3 is 15 residues long. CDR3 loop: CSVPGGLAGGGRQFF. The DNA of the CDR3 is TGCAGCGTTCCTGGGGGCCTAGCGGGAGGCGGGAGGCAGTTCTTC.